Sequencing of this T cell receptor (beta chain) was carried out in a study of T cell clones after liver transplantation. Study-wide points: Post-transplant, graft-donor-reactive CD4 TCRbeta sequences in blood dropped significantly in 5 of 8 subjects.

As regards this clone: The target antigen is unknown.

Some clones are missing from TCRdb's copy, which holds only in-frame ones; the method was immunoSEQ multiplex PCR. The sample has some 6,000 clones, 70% to 80% seen once. With 3 bases clipped from V and 0 bases from J, the junction kept 7 bases outside the gene matches. The CDR3 has 16 residues. Germline V gives CDR1 SGHVS, CDR2 FNYEAQ. Sequencing was performed on CD8+ T cells from blood, taken about 46 months after liver transplant. The rearrangement links TRBV7-6 to TRBJ2-7, with 8 bases identical to TRBD2. The sequence came from a human patient who received a liver transplant. A share of the T cells may be of graft donor origin. The CDR3 DNA follows: TGTGCCAGCAGCTTGGAGGGTAGCGGGGTCTCCTACGAGCAGTACTTC. Translating gives CASSLEGSGVSYEQYF.